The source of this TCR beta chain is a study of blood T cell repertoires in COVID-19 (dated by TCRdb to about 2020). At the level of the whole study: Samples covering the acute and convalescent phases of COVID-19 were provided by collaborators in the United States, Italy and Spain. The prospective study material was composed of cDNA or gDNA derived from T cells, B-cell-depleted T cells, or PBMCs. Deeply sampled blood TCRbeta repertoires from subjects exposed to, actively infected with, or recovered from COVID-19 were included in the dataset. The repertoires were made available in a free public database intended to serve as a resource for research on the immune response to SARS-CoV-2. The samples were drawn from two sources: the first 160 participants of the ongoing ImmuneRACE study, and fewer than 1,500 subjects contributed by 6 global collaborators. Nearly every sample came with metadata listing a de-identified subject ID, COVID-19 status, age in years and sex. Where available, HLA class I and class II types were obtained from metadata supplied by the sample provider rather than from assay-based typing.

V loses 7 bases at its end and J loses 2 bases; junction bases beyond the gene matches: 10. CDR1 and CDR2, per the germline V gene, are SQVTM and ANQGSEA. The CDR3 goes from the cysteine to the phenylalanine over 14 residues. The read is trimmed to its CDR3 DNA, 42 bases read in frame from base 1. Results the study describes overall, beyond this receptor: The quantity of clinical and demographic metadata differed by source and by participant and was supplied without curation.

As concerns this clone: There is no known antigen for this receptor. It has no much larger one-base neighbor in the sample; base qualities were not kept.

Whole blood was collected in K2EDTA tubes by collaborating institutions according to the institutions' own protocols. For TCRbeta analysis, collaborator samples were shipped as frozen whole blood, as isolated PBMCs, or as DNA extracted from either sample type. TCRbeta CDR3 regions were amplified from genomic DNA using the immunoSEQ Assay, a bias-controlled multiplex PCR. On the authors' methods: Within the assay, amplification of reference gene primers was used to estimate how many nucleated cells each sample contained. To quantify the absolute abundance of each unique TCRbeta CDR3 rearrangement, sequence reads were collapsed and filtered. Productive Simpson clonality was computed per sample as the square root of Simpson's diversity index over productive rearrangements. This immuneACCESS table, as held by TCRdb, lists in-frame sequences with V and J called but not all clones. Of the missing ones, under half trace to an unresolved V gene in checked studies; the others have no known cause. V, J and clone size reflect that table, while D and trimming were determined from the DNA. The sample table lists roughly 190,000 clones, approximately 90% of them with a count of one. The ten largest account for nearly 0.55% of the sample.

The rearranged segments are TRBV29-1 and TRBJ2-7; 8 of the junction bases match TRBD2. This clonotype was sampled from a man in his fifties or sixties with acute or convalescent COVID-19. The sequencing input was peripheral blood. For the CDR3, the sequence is CSGSTSGSTYEQYF. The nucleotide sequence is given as TGCAGCGGCAGCACTAGCGGTTCAACCTACGAGCAGTACTTC.